This TCR beta chain was identified during a study of shared clonotypes between healthy human individuals. Overall study findings and caveats: Generation of non-shared clonotypes was less probable than generation of clonotypes shared by all four donors.

TCRdb's table, derived via immunoSEQ multiplex PCR, lists solely in-frame clones and lacks some. Here the sample spans hundreds of thousands of clones, around two thirds being singletons. On this clone itself: Its target is unknown.

The germline V gene has CDR1 MGHRA and CDR2 YSYEKL. The CDR3 is 15 residues long. The J segment lost 2 bases and the V segment lost 0 bases, leaving 3 bases of the junction unmatched. This clonotype originated in a woman in her thirties in good health. This chain links TRBV4-1 with TRBJ2-5; 7 nucleotides match TRBD1. The material sequenced was memory CD4+ T cells sorted from blood. Subset indicated: CD45RA-negative fraction. The CDR3 nucleotides read TGCGCCAGCAGCCAAGATCGGGACAGACAAGAGACCCAGTACTTC. It is translated as CASSQDRDRQETQYF.